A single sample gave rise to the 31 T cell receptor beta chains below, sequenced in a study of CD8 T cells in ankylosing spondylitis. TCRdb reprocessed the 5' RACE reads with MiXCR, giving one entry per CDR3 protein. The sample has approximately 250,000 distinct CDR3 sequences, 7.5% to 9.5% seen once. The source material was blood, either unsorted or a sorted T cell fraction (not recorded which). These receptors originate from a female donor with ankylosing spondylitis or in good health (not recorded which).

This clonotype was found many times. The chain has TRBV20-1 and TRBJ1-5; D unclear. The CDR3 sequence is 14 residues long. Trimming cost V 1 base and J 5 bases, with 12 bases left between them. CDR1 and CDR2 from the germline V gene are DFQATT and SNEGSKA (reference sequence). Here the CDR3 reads CSARVAGQDQPQHF. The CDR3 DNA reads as TGCAGTGCTAGAGTGGCAGGTCAAGATCAGCCCCAGCATTTT.

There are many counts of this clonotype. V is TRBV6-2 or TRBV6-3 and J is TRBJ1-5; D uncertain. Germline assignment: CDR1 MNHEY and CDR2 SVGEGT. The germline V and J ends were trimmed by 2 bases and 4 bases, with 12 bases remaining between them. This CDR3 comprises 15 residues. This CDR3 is CASSYSRTRNQPQHF. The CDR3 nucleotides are TGTGCCAGCAGTTACAGCAGGACGAGGAATCAGCCCCAGCATTTT.

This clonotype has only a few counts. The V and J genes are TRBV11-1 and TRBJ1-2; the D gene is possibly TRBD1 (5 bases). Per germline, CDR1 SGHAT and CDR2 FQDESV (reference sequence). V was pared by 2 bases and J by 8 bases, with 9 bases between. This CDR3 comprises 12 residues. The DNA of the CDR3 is TGTGCCAGCAGCTTAACGGGGCACGGCTACACCTTC. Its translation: CASSLTGHGYTF.

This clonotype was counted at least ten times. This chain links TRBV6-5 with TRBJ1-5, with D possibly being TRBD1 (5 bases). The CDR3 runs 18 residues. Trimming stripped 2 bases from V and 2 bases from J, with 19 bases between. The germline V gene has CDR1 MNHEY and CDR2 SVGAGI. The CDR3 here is CASSYAQGRSGGNQPQHF. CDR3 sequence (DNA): TGTGCCAGCAGTTACGCTCAGGGTAGATCAGGAGGCAATCAGCCCCAGCATTTT.

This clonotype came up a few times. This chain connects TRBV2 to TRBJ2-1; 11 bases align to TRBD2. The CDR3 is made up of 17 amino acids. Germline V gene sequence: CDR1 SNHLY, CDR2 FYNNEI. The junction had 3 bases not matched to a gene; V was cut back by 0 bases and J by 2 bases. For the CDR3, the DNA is TGTGCCAGCAGTGAAGCCGGACTAGCGGGCCCCTACAATGAGCAGTTCTTC. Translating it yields CASSEAGLAGPYNEQFF.

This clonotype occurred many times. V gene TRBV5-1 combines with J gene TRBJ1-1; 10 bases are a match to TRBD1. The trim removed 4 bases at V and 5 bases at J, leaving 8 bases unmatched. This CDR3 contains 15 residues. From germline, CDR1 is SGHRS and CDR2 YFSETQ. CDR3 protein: CASSPGTGVGTEAFF. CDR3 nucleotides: TGCGCCAGCAGCCCGGGGACAGGGGTTGGGACTGAAGCTTTCTTT.

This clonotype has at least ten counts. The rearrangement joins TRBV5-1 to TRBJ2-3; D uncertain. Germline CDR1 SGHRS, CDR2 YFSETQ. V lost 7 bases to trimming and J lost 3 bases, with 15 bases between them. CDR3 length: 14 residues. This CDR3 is CASEPSGRTDTQYF. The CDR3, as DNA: TGCGCCAGCGAGCCCTCGGGTAGAACAGATACGCAGTATTTT.

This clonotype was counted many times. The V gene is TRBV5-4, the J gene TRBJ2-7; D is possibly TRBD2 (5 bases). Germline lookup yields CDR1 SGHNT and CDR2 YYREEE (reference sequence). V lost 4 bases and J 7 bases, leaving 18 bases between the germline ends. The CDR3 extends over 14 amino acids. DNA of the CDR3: TGTGCCAGCAGCCAGCAGTACTATTCGGGGGAGCAGTACTTC. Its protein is CASSQQYYSGEQYF.

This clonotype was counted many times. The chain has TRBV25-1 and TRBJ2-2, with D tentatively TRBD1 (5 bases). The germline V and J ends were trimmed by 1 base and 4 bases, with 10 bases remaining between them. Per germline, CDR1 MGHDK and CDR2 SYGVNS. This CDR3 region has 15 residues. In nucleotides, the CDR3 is TGTGCCAGCAGTGAATGGAAAGGGGTCACCGGGGAGCTGTTTTTT. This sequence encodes CASSEWKGVTGELFF. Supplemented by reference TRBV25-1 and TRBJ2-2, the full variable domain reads EADIYQTPRYLVIGTGKKITLECSQTMGHDKMYWYQQDPGMELHLIHYSYGVNSTEKGDLSSESTVSRIRTEHFPLTLESARPSHTSQYLCASSEWKGVTGELFFGEGSRLTVL.

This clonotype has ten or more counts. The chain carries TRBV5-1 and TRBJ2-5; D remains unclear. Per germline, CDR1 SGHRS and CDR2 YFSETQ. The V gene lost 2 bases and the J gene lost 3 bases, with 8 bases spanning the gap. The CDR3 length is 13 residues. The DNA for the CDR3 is TGCGCCAGCAGCTTTCGGCCCGAAGAGACCCAGTACTTC. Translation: CASSFRPEETQYF.

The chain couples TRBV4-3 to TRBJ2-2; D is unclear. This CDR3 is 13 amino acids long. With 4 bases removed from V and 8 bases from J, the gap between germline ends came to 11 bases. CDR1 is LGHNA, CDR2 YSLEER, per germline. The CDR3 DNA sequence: TGCGCCAGCAGCCCCCGGTTGGGGGGGGAGCTGTTTTTT. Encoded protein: CASSPRLGGELFF.

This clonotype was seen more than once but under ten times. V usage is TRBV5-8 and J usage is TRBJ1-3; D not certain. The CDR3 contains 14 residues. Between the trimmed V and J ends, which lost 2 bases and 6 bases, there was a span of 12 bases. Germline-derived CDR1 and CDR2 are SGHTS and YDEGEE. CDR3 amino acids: CASSLGSDSNTIYF. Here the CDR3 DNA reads TGTGCCAGCAGCTTAGGCTCGGACTCAAACACCATATATTTT.

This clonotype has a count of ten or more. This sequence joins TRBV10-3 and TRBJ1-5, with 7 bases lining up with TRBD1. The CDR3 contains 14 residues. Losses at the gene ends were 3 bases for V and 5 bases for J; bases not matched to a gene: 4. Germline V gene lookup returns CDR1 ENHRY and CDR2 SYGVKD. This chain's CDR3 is CAISDEGADQPQHF. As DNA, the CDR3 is TGTGCCATCAGTGACGAGGGGGCGGATCAGCCCCAGCATTTT.

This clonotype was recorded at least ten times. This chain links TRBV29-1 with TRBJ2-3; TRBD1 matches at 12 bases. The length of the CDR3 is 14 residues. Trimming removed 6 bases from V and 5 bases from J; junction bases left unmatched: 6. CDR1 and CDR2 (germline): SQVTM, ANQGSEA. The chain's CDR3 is CSVAGTGGVDTQYF. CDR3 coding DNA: TGCAGCGTCGCAGGGACAGGGGGCGTAGATACGCAGTATTTT.

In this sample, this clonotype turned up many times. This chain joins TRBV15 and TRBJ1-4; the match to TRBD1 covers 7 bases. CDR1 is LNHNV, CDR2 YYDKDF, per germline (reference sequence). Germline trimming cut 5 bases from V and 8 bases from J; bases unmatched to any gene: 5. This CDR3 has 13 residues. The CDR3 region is CATSYRGDEKLFF. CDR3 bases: TGTGCCACCAGCTACAGGGGAGACGAAAAACTGTTTTTT.

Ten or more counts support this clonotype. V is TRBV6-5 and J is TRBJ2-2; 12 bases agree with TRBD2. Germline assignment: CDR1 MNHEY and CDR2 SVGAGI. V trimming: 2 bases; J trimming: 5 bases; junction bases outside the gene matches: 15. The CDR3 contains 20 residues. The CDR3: CASSYTFRPLAGGRTGELFF. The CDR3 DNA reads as TGTGCCAGCAGTTACACCTTCCGTCCTCTAGCGGGAGGGCGTACCGGGGAGCTGTTTTTT.

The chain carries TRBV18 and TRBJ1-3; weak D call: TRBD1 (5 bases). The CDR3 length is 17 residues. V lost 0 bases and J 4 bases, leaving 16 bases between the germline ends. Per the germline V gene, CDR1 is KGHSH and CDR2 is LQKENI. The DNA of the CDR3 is TGTGCCAGCTCACCACCGACAGCCTTAGGGGCCGGAAACACCATATATTTT. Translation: CASSPPTALGAGNTIYF.

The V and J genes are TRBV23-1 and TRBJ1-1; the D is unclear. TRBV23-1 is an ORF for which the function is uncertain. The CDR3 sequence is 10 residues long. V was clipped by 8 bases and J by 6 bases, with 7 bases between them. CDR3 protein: CASAVSEAFF. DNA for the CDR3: TGCGCCAGCGCGGTATCTGAAGCTTTCTTT.

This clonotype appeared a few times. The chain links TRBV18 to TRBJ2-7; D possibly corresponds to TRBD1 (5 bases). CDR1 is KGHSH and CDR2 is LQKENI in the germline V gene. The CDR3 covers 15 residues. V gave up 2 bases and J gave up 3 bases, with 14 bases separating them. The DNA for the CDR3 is TGTGCCAGCTCACCAATAAGTGGGGCCTTCTACGAGCAGTACTTC. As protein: CASSPISGAFYEQYF.

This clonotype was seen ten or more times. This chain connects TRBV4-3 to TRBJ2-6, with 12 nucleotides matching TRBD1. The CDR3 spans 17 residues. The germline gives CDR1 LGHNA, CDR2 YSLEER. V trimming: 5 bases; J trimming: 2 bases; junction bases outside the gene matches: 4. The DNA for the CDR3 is TGCGCCAGCAGCTGGGGACAGGGGGCAACTGGGGCCAACGTCCTGACTTTC. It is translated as CASSWGQGATGANVLTF.

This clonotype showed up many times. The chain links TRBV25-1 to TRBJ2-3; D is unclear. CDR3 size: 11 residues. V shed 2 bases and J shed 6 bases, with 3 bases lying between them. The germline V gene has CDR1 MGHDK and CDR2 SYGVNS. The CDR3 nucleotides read TGTGCCAGCAGTGAAGGTGATACGCAGTATTTT. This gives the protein CASSEGDTQYF.

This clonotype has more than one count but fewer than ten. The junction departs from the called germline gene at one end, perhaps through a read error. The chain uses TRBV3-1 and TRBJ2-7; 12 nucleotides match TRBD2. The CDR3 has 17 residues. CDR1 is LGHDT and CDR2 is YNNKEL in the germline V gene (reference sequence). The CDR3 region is CACSHRLAGEYLKGQYF. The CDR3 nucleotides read TGTGCCTGCAGCCACCGACTAGCGGGAGAGTATCTCAAGGGGCAGTACTTC.

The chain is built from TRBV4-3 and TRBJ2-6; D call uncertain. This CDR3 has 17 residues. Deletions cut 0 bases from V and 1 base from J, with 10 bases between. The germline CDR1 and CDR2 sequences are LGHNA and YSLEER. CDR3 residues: CASSQDGTASGANVLTF. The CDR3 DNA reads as TGCGCCAGCAGCCAAGACGGAACAGCTTCTGGGGCCAACGTCCTGACTTTC.

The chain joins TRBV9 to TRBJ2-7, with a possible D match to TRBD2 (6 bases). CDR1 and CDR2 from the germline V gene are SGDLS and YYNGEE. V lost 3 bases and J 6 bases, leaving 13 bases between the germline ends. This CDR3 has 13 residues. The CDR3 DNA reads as TGTGCCAGCAGCGACGGGACTCTGGGCGAGCAGTACTTC. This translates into CASSDGTLGEQYF. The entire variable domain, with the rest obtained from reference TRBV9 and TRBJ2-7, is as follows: DSGVTQTPKHLITATGQRVTLRCSPRSGDLSVYWYQQSLDQGLQFLIQYYNGEERAKGNILERFSAQQFPDLHSELNLSSLELGDSALYFCASSDGTLGEQYFGPGTRLTVT.

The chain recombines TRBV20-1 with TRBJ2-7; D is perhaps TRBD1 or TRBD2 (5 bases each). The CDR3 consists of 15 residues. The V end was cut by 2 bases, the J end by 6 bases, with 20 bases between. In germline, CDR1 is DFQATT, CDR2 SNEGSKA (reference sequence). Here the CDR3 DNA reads TGCAGTGCTAGACAGGGCGGGCCCGAAATGGGCGAGCAGTACTTC. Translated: CSARQGGPEMGEQYF.

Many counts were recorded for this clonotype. This chain's CDR3 is CARRGVSNTGELFF. The CDR3 DNA follows: TGTGCCAGGAGGGGGGTTTCGAACACCGGGGAGCTGTTTTTT. The rearrangement uses TRBV2 and TRBJ2-2, with D possibly being TRBD1 or TRBD2 (6 bases each). The CDR3 loop spans 14 amino acids. In germline, CDR1 is SNHLY, CDR2 FYNNEI. The ends were cut back, 9 bases at V and 0 bases at J, with 11 bases in the middle. The full variable domain, completed using reference TRBV2 and TRBJ2-2, is EPEVTQTPSHQVTQMGQEVILRCVPISNHLYFYWYRQILGQKVEFLVSFYNNEISEKSEIFDDQFSVERPDGSNFTLKIRSTKLEDSAMYFCARRGVSNTGELFFGEGSRLTVL.

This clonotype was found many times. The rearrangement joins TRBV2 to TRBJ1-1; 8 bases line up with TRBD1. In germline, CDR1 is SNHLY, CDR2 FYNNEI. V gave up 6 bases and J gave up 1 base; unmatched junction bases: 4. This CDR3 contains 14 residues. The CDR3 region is CASSVTGGNTEAFF. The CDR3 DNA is TGTGCCAGCAGCGTCACAGGGGGGAACACTGAAGCTTTCTTT.

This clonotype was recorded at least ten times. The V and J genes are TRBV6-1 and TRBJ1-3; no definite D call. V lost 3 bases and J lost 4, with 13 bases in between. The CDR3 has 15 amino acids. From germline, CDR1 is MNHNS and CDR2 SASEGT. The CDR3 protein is CASSDLSGSGNTIYF. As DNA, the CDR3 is TGTGCCAGCAGTGACCTGAGTGGGTCCGGAAACACCATATATTTT.

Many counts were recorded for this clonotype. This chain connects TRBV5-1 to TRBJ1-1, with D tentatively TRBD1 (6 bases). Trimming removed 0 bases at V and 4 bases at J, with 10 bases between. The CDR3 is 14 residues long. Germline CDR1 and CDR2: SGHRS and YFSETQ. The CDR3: CASSLGQGSTEAFF. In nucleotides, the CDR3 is TGCGCCAGCAGCTTGGGTCAGGGGTCCACTGAAGCTTTCTTT.

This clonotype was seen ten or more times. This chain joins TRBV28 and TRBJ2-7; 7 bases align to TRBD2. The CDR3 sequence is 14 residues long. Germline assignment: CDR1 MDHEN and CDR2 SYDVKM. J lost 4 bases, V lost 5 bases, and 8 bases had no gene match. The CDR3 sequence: CASSPIGLGYEQYF. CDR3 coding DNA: TGTGCCAGCAGTCCCATTGGACTAGGTTACGAGCAGTACTTC.

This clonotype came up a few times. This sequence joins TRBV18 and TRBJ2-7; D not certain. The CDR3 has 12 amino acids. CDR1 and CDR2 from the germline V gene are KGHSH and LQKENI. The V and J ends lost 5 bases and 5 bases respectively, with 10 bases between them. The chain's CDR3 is CASSSSEDEQYF. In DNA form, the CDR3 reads TGTGCCAGCTCATCCTCAGAGGACGAGCAGTACTTC.